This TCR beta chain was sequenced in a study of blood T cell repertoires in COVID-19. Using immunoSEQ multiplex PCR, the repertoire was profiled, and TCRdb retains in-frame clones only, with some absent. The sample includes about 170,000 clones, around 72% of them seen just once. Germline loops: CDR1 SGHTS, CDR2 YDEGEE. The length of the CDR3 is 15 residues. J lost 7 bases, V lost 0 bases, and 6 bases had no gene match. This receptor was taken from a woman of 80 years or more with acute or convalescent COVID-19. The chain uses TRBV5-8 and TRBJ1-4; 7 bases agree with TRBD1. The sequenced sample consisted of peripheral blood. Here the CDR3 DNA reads TGTGCCAGCAGCTTGGGACAGAGGACAGGTGAAAAACTGTTTTTT. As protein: CASSLGQRTGEKLFF.